Below, one TCR beta chain is given with its context. Trimming cost V 4 bases and J 6 bases; bases outside gene matches: 8. The CDR3 has 14 residues. Germline V gives CDR1 SGHAT, CDR2 FQNNGV. In the original analysis: The authors estimated nucleated cell counts from reference gene primer amplification. Profiled with immunoSEQ multiplex PCR; TCRdb holds only in-frame clones, not every one. V, J and clone size reflect that table, while D and trimming were determined from the DNA. The sample consists of some 250,000 clones, about 80% of them appearing once. This sample is drawn from a study of blood T cell repertoires in COVID-19. Study summary: Whether acute or convalescent, the COVID-19 samples came from the United States, Italy and Spain. T cells, B-cell-depleted T cells, or PBMCs supplied cDNA or gDNA.

Source material: peripheral blood. This chain links TRBV11-2 with TRBJ1-1; 7 nucleotides agree with TRBD1. The receptor's source is a man aged 50 or older with active or convalescent COVID-19. The CDR3 sequence is CASSSLTGAPEAFF. For the CDR3, the DNA is TGTGCCAGCAGCTCCCTCACAGGGGCCCCTGAAGCTTTCTTT. The full variable domain, in which reference TRBV11-2 and TRBJ1-1 provide the parts outside the CDR3, is EAGVAQSPRYKIIEKRQSVAFWCNPISGHATLYWYQQILGQGPKLLIQFQNNGVVDDSQLPKDRFSAERLKGVDSTLKIQPAKLEDSAVYLCASSSLTGAPEAFFGQGTRLTVV.